This entry lists 18 T cell receptor beta chains sequenced from one sample in a study of blood T cell repertoires in COVID-19. Clones were read by immunoSEQ multiplex PCR, and TCRdb kept only the in-frame ones, dropping some. Found here are approximately 300,000 clones, 90% to 95% of them singletons; the top ten hold almost 4%. Sequencing was carried out using PBMCs or T cells enriched from blood (not recorded which). Receptor source: a woman between 25 and 40 years old who had been exposed to COVID-19.

The rearrangement joins TRBV6-5 to TRBJ2-7; 7 bases are a match to TRBD1. The CDR3 is made up of 15 amino acids. Germline-derived CDR1 and CDR2 are MNHEY and SVGAGI. Trimming removed 5 bases from V and 0 bases from J; junction bases left unmatched: 7. The CDR3 is CASSRRTGNSYEQYF. In DNA, the CDR3 is TGTGCCAGCAGTCGACGGACAGGCAACTCCTACGAGCAGTACTTC.

The chain uses TRBV11-1 and TRBJ2-7; D remains unclear. The CDR3 length is 12 residues. The V gene lost 5 bases and the J gene lost 2 bases, with 7 bases spanning the gap. Germline CDR1 SGHAT, CDR2 FQDESV (reference sequence). The CDR3 bases are TGTGCCAGCAGCCCGCCTACCTACGAGCAGTACTTC. This translates into CASSPPTYEQYF.

The J gene is TRBJ2-7, the V gene TRBV30; tentative D call: TRBD1 (6 bases). From germline, CDR1 is GTSNPN and CDR2 SVGIG (reference sequence). Deletions cut 2 bases from V and 3 bases from J, with 8 bases between. This CDR3 has 12 amino acids. CDR3 nucleotides: TGTGCCTGGAGTCAGGGGAACTACGAGCAGTACTTC. Amino acid sequence: CAWSQGNYEQYF.

This sequence joins TRBV11-2 and TRBJ2-2; 11 nucleotides match TRBD1. V gave up 5 bases and J gave up 6 bases; unmatched junction bases: 5. The CDR3 consists of 15 residues. Germline CDR1 is SGHAT and CDR2 is FQNNGV. DNA for the CDR3: TGTGCCAGCAGCGTCCGGGACAGGGGGTCCGGGGAGCTGTTTTTT. Translated, it gives CASSVRDRGSGELFF.

This clone appeared once. The gene calls are TRBV24-1 and TRBJ2-3, with D possibly TRBD2 on 7 matching bases. Trimming cost V 6 bases and J 2 bases, with 17 bases left between them. In germline, CDR1 is KGHDR, CDR2 SFDVKD. This CDR3 region has 16 residues. The CDR3 nucleotides read TGTGCCACCAGTACGGCGGGGGCGGGGTTCACAGATACGCAGTATTTT. Translating it yields CATSTAGAGFTDTQYF.

The chain couples TRBV5-5 to TRBJ1-2, with 9 bases fitting TRBD1. V dropped 4 bases and J dropped 4; count of bases not matched to a gene: 8. This CDR3 is 15 amino acids long. CDR1 is SGHKS and CDR2 is YYEKEE in the germline V gene (reference sequence). The CDR3 sequence is CASSQGQGVGYGYTF. The CDR3 bases are TGTGCCAGCAGCCAGGGACAGGGTGTGGGCTATGGCTACACCTTC. The complete variable domain, with remaining parts taken from reference TRBV5-5 and TRBJ1-2, reads DAGVTQSPTHLIKTRGQQVTLRCSPISGHKSVSWYQQVLGQGPQFIFQYYEKEERGRGNFPDRFSARQFPNYSSELNVNALLLGDSALYLCASSQGQGVGYGYTFGSGTRLTVV.

The chain links TRBV6-5 to TRBJ1-5, with a weak D call TRBD1 (6 bases). V was trimmed by 2 bases and J by 6 bases, leaving 8 bases between them. Germline V gene data show CDR1 as MNHEY and CDR2 as SVGAGI. The CDR3 is 13 amino acids. CDR3 region: CASSYVGGQPQHF. Here the CDR3 DNA reads TGTGCCAGCAGTTACGTAGGGGGTCAGCCCCAGCATTTT.

The CDR3 sequence: CASSQVSMSGLAYEQYF. In DNA form, the CDR3 reads TGCGCCAGCAGCCAAGTTTCCATGAGCGGGTTAGCCTACGAGCAGTACTTC. This chain links TRBV4-3 with TRBJ2-7, with a possible D match to TRBD2 (6 bases). Trimming took 1 base from V and 2 from J, leaving 18 bases between them. The CDR3 loop spans 17 amino acids. Germline CDR1 reads LGHNA; CDR2 reads YSLEER.

This chain joins TRBV28 and TRBJ2-5; 8 bases line up with TRBD1. The CDR3 sequence is 13 residues long. CDR1 and CDR2 from the germline V gene are MDHEN and SYDVKM. Losses at the gene ends were 4 bases for V and 5 bases for J; bases not matched to a gene: 3. The CDR3 nucleotides are TGTGCCAGCAGTTCAGGGGGCGCCGAGACCCAGTACTTC. This codes for CASSSGGAETQYF.

The rearrangement joins TRBV27 to TRBJ1-1; 8 nucleotides agree with TRBD1. The V and J ends lost 6 bases and 1 base, in that order; junction bases with no gene match: 1. CDR3 size: 13 residues. CDR1 is MNHEY, CDR2 SMNVEV, per germline (reference sequence). The CDR3 region is CASRGQGNTEAFF. CDR3 nucleotide sequence: TGTGCCAGCAGAGGACAGGGGAACACTGAAGCTTTCTTT.

Concerning this clone: The identical CDR3 is also encoded by other nucleotide sequences in the sample. The rearrangement links TRBV5-1 to TRBJ2-3; TRBD1 aligns across 9 bases. The V gene end was trimmed by 3 bases and the J gene end by 5 bases; junction bases not matched to a gene: 7. CDR3 size: 15 residues. In germline, CDR1 is SGHRS, CDR2 YFSETQ. The CDR3 protein is CASSYGQGRGDTQYF. Here the CDR3 DNA reads TGCGCCAGCAGCTACGGACAGGGGCGTGGAGATACGCAGTATTTT.

The chain links TRBV10-1 to TRBJ2-2; a weak D match, TRBD1 (6 bases). Trimming removed 10 bases at V and 2 bases at J, with 11 bases between. This CDR3 has 13 amino acids. Germline-derived CDR1 and CDR2 are WNHNN and SYGVQD (reference sequence). CDR3 DNA: TGCGCCACCAAGGGGGTAAACACCGGGGAGCTGTTTTTT. Translated: CATKGVNTGELFF.

The rearrangement uses TRBV5-1 and TRBJ2-2; the match to TRBD1 covers 9 bases. J lost 5 bases, V lost 0 bases, and 2 bases had no gene match. The CDR3 has 15 amino acids. CDR1 and CDR2 (germline): SGHRS, YFSETQ. The CDR3 bases are TGCGCCAGCAGCTTGGCTGGACAGGGGACCGGGGAGCTGTTTTTT. Its translation: CASSLAGQGTGELFF.

CDR3 DNA: TGTGCCAGCAGCCAAGTAAGAACAGGGTATGGCTACACCTTC. This encodes CASSQVRTGYGYTF. The J gene is TRBJ1-2, the V gene TRBV3-1 (or the pseudogene TRBV3-2), with D possibly TRBD1 on 6 matching bases. CDR1 LGHDT and CDR2 YNNKEL come from the germline V gene (reference sequence). The CDR3 runs to 14 residues. Trimming left V 1 base short and J 5 bases short, with 11 bases between.

The chain has TRBV7-8 and TRBJ2-2; 10 nucleotides agree with TRBD2. The length of the CDR3 is 18 residues. Trimming took 5 bases from V and 4 from J; bases not matched to a gene: 13. From germline, CDR1 is SGHVS and CDR2 FQNEAQ. In DNA form, the CDR3 reads TGTGCCAGCAGCCCCCCCGGTGGAGCGGGGGGGCTCACCGGGGAGCTGTTTTTT. This codes for CASSPPGGAGGLTGELFF.

In its sample, this clone was seen once. The chain joins TRBV14 to TRBJ2-7, with TRBD2 as a possible D gene (6 bases). This CDR3 has 15 amino acids. With 6 bases removed from V and 2 bases from J, the gap between germline ends came to 17 bases. Germline loops: CDR1 SGHDN, CDR2 FVKESK. The CDR3 spells CASREDGTPTYEQYF. The CDR3 DNA reads as TGTGCCAGCAGGGAGGACGGGACTCCTACCTACGAGCAGTACTTC.

In this sample, this clone turned up a few times. This chain connects TRBV5-1 to TRBJ2-3; D call uncertain. CDR3 length equals 14 residues. V lost 0 bases and J lost 2, with 7 bases in between. The germline gives CDR1 SGHRS, CDR2 YFSETQ. Written as DNA, the CDR3 is TGCGCCAGCAGCTTGGACCAGATCACAGATACGCAGTATTTT. Protein sequence: CASSLDQITDTQYF.

V is TRBV29-1 and J is TRBJ1-4; 7 bases are a match to TRBD1. The germline gives CDR1 SQVTM, CDR2 ANQGSEA. CDR3 length: 15 residues. The ends lost 6 bases at V and 6 bases at J; junction bases unmatched: 13. The chain's CDR3 is CSVRPPGQFHEKLFF. The DNA of the CDR3 is TGCAGCGTGAGACCCCCGGGACAGTTCCATGAAAAACTGTTTTTT.